The entry that follows covers one TCR beta chain sequence. The specificity of this receptor is unknown. The record has no base qualities; no much larger clone is one base away. The V and J ends are trimmed by 4 bases and 5 bases, leaving 8 bases between them. The CDR3 measures 12 amino acids from cysteine to phenylalanine. This entry keeps only the CDR3 DNA: 36 bases, framed from base 1. The germline V gene supplies CDR1 SGHRS and CDR2 YFSETQ. TCRbeta CDR3 regions were amplified from genomic DNA using the immunoSEQ Assay, a bias-controlled multiplex PCR. Per the source publication's procedure: The number of nucleated cells in each sample was estimated by amplification of reference gene primers within the assay. Sequence reads were collapsed and filtered to measure the absolute abundance of every unique TCRbeta CDR3 rearrangement. For each sample, productive Simpson clonality was calculated as the square root of Simpson's diversity index across productive rearrangements. TCRdb stores this immuneACCESS table with in-frame sequences only. Part of the clones is absent; in the studies checked, under half of the shortfall reflects unresolved V genes, and no reason is known for the rest. Clone size and the V and J calls come from that table; the DNA yielded D and trimming. The sample records 87,000 or so clones, approximately 86% of which are singletons. Jointly, the top ten make up around 3% of the sample.

These data belong to a study of blood T cell repertoires in COVID-19 (dated by TCRdb to the early 2020s). Describing the broader study: Samples from collaborators originated in the United States, Italy and Spain and spanned both the acute and convalescent phases of COVID-19. The material from the prospective study consisted of cDNA or gDNA derived from T cells, B-cell-depleted T cells, or PBMCs. The dataset comprised deeply sampled blood TCRbeta repertoires from subjects exposed to, actively infected with, or recovered from COVID-19. The repertoires were released in a freely available public database intended as a resource for research on the immune response to SARS-CoV-2. The samples were drawn from the first 160 participants of the ongoing ImmuneRACE study and from 1,254 subjects provided by 6 global collaborators. Nearly every sample came with metadata listing a de-identified subject ID, COVID-19 status, age in years and sex. Where available, HLA class I and class II types were obtained from metadata supplied by the sample provider rather than from assay-based typing. Broad study findings and their caveats: The quantity of clinical and demographic metadata differed by source and by participant and was supplied without curation.

Each collaborating institution followed its own protocols to collect whole blood in K2EDTA tubes. Collaborator samples were shipped for TCRbeta analysis as frozen whole blood, isolated PBMCs, or DNA extracted from either sample type. The chain is encoded by TRBV5-1 joined to TRBJ2-3; the D gene is possibly TRBD1, with 5 bases matching. The receptor was derived from a woman in her forties or fifties with active or convalescent COVID-19. Sequences were obtained from peripheral blood. CDR3 protein: CASSTQGDTQYF. The DNA is as follows: TGCGCCAGCAGCACCCAGGGAGATACGCAGTATTTT.